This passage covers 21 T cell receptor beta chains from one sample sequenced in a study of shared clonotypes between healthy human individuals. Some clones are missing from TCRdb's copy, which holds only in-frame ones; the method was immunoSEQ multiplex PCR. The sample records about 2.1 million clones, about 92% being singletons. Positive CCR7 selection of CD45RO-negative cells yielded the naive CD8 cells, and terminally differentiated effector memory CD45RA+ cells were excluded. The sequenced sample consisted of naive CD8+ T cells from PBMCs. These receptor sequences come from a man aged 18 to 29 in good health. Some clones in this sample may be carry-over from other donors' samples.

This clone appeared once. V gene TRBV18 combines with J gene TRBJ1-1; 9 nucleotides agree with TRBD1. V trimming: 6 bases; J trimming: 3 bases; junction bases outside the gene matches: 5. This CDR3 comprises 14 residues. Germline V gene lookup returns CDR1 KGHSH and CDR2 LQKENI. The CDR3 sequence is CASSGTGLDTEAFF. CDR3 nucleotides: TGTGCCAGCTCTGGGACAGGGCTGGACACTGAAGCTTTCTTT.

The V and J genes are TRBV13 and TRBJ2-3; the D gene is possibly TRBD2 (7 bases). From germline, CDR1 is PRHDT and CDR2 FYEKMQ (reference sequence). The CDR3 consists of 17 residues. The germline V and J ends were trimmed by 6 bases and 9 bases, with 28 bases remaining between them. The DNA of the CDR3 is TGTGCCAGCAGTAAAGGGGGAGCGGGACCCTCCAGCTTGACGCAGTATTTT. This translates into CASSKGGAGPSSLTQYF.

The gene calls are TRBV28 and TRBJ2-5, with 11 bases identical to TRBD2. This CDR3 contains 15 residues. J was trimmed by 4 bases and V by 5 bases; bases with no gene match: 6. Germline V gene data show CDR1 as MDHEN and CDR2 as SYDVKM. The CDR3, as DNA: TGTGCCAGCAGTCCACTAGCGGGGGCCAGAGAGACCCAGTACTTC. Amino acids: CASSPLAGARETQYF.

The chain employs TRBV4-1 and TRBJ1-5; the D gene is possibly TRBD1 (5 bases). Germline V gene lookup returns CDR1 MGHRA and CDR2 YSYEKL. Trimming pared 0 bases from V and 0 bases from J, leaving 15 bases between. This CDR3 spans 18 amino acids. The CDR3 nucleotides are TGCGCCAGCAGCCAAGAGGGAGACAGATGGAGTAGCAATCAGCCCCAGCATTTT. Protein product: CASSQEGDRWSSNQPQHF.

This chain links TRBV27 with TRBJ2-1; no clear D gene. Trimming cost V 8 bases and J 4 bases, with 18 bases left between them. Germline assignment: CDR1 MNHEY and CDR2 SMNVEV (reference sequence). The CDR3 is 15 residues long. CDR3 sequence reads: CASLSPAAPYNEQFF. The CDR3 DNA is TGTGCCAGCCTCAGCCCGGCTGCCCCTTACAATGAGCAGTTCTTC.

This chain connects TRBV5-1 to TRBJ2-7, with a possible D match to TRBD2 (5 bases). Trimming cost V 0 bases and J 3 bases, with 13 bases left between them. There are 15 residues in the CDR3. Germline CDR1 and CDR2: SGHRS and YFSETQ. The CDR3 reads CASSLAVSGFYEQYF. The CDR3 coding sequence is TGCGCCAGCAGCTTGGCCGTTTCGGGGTTCTACGAGCAGTACTTC.

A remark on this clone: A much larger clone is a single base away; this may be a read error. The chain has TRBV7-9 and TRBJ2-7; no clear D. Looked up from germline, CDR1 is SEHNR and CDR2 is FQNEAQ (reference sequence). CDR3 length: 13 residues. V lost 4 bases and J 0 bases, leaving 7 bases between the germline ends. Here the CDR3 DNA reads TGTGCCAGCAGCTGGTACAGCTCCTACGAGCAGTACTTC. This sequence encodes CASSWYSSYEQYF.

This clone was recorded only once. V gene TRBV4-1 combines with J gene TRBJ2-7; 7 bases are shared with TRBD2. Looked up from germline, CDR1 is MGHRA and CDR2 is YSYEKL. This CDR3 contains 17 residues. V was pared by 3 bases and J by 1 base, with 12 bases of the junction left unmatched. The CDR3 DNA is TGCGCCAGCAGCCAGGGGAAAATTAGCGGGCTGTCCTACGAGCAGTACTTC. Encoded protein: CASSQGKISGLSYEQYF.

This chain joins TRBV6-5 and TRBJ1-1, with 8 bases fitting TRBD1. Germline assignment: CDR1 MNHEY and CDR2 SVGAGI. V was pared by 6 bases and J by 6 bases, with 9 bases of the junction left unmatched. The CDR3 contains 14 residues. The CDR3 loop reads CASRIGQGVPEAFF. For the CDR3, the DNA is TGTGCCAGCAGAATAGGACAGGGCGTCCCTGAAGCTTTCTTT.

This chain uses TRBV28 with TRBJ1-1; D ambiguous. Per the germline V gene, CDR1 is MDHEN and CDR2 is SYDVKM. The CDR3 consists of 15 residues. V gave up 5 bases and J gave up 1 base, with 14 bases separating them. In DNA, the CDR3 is TGTGCCAGCAGTCTCCTGCTGTTACAGAACACTGAAGCTTTCTTT. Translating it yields CASSLLLLQNTEAFF.

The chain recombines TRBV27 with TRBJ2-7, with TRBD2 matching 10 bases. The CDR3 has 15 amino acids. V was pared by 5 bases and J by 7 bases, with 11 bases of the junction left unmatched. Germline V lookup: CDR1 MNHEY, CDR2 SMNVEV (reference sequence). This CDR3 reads CASSRSASGSFEQYF. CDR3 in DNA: TGTGCCAGCAGTAGGTCGGCTAGCGGGAGCTTTGAGCAGTACTTC.

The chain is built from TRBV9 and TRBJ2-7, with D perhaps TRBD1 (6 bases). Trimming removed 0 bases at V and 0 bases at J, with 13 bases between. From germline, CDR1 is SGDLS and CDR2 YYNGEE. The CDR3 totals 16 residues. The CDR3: CASSVGWGLSSYEQYF. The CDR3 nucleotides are TGTGCCAGCAGCGTAGGGTGGGGGCTAAGCTCCTACGAGCAGTACTTC.

This CDR3 reads CASSQVVRRYEQYF. CDR3 nucleotide sequence: TGTGCCAGCAGCCAAGTGGTTCGTAGGTACGAGCAGTACTTC. The chain uses TRBV5-4 and TRBJ2-7; D is undetermined. The V gene lost 4 bases and the J gene lost 4 bases, with 15 bases spanning the gap. From germline, CDR1 is SGHNT and CDR2 YYREEE (reference sequence). The CDR3 is made up of 14 amino acids.

The chain's CDR3 is CASSWGGGSNEKLFF. The CDR3 nucleotides read TGTGCCAGCAGTTGGGGAGGGGGCAGTAATGAAAAACTGTTTTTT. The rearrangement links TRBV27 to TRBJ1-4, with 7 bases lining up with TRBD1. CDR1 is MNHEY and CDR2 is SMNVEV in the germline V gene (reference sequence). This CDR3 contains 15 residues. V trimming: 4 bases; J trimming: 4 bases; junction bases outside the gene matches: 6.

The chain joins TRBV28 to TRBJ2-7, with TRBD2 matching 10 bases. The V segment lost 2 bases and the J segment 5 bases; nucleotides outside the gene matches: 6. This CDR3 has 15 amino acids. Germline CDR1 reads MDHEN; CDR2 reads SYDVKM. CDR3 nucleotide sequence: TGTGCCAGCAGTTTAACCGCTAGCGGGAGTGACGAGCAGTACTTC. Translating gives CASSLTASGSDEQYF.

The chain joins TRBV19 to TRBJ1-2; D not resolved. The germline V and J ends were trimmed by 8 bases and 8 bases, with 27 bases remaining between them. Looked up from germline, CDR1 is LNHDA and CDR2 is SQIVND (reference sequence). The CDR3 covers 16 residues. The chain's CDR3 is CASAAQSELPLVGYTF. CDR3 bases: TGTGCCAGTGCGGCCCAATCGGAGCTTCCCCTGGTAGGCTACACCTTC.

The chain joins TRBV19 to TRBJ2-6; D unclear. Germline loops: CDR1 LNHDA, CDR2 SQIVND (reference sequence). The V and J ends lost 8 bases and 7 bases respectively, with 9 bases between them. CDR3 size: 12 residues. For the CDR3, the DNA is TGTGCCAGTGGGCCAGGCGCCAACGTCCTGACTTTC. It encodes CASGPGANVLTF.

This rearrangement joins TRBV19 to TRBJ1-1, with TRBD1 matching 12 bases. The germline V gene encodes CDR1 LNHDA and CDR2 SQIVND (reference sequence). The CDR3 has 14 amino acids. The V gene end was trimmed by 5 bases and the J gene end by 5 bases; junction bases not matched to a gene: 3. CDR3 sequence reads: CASSWDRGRTEAFF. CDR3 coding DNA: TGTGCCAGTAGTTGGGACAGGGGGCGAACTGAAGCTTTCTTT.

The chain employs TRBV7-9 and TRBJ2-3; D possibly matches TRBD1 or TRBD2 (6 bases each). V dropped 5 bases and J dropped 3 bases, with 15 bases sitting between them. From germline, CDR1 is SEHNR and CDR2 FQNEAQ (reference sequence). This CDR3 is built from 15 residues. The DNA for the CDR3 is TGTGCCAGCAGCCCCGGGGGCTACGAAACAGATACGCAGTATTTT. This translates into CASSPGGYETDTQYF.

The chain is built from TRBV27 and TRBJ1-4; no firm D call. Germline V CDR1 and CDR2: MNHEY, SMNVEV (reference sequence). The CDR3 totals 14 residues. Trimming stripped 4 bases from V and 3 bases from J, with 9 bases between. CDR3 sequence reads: CASSSLGANEKLFF. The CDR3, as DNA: TGTGCCAGCAGTTCTCTCGGGGCTAATGAAAAACTGTTTTTT.

CDR3 coding DNA: TGCAGCGTAAGCCCCGGGGCGCGGGTCTACGAGCAGTACTTC. Translated: CSVSPGARVYEQYF. The rearrangement links TRBV29-1 to TRBJ2-7; D could derive from TRBD1 or TRBD2 (5 bases each). V was trimmed by 6 bases and J by 3 bases, leaving 18 bases between them. Germline V gene lookup returns CDR1 SQVTM and CDR2 ANQGSEA. The CDR3 has 14 residues.